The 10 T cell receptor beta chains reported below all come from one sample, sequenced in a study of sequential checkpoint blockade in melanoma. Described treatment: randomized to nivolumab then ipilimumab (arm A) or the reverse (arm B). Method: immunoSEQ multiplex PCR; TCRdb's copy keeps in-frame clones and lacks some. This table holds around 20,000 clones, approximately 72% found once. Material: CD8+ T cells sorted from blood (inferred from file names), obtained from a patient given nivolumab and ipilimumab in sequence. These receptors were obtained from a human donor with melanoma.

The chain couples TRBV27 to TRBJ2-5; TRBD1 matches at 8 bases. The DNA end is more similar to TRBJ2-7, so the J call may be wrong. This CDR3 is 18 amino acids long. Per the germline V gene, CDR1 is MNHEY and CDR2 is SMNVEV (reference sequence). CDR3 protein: CASSLSAPGTGRTYEQYF. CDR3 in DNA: TGTGCCAGCAGTTTATCCGCCCCCGGGACAGGTCGTACCTACGAGCAGTACTTC.

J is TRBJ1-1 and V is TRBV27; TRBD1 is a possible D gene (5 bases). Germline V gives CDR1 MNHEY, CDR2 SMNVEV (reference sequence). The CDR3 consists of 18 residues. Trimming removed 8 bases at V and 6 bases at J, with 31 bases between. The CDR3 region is CASSTSARQGGLDAEAFF. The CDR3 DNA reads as TGTGCCAGCTCAACCTCGGCTAGGCAGGGTGGGTTAGACGCTGAAGCTTTCTTT.

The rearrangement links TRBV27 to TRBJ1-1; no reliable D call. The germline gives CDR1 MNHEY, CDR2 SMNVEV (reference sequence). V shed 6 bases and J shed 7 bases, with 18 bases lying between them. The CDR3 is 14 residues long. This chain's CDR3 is CASRTLTAEGEAFF. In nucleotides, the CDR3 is TGTGCCAGCAGGACCCTTACGGCCGAGGGTGAAGCTTTCTTT.

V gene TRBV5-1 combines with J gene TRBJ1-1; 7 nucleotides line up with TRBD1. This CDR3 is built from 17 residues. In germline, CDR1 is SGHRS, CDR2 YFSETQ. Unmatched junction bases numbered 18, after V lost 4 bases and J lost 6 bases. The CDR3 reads CASSALWGPQQGSEAFF. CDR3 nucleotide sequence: TGCGCCAGCAGCGCGCTGTGGGGTCCTCAACAGGGGTCTGAAGCTTTCTTT.

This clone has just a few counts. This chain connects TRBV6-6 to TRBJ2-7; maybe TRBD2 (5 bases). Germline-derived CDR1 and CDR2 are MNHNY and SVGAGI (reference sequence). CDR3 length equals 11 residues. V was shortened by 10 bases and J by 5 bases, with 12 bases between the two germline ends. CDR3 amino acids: CATEDGDEQYF. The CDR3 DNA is TGTGCCACCGAAGACGGGGACGAGCAGTACTTC.

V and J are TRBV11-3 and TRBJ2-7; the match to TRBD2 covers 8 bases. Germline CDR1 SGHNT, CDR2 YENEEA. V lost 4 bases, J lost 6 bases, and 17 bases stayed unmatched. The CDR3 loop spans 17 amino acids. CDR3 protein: CASSSTKGEGLAGEQYF. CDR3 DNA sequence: TGTGCCAGCAGCTCTACTAAAGGGGAAGGACTAGCTGGCGAGCAGTACTTC.

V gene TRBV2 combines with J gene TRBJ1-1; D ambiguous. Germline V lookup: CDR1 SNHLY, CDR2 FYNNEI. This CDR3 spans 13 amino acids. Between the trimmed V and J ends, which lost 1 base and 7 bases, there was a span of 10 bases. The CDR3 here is CASSEGGIDEAFF. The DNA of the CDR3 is TGTGCCAGCAGTGAAGGAGGGATTGATGAAGCTTTCTTT.

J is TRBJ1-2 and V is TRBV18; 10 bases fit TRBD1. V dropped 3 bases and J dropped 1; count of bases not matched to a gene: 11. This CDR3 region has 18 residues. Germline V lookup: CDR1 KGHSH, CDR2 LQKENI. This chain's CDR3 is CASSPSGTGVRFNYGYTF. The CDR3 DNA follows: TGTGCCAGCTCACCTTCCGGGACAGGGGTACGGTTTAACTATGGCTACACCTTC.

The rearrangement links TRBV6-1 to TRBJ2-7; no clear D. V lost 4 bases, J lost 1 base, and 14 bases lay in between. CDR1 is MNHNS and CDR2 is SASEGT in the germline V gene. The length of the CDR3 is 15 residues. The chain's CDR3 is CASSGSLGVSYEQYF. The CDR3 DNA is TGTGCCAGCAGTGGAAGCTTAGGAGTTTCCTACGAGCAGTACTTC.

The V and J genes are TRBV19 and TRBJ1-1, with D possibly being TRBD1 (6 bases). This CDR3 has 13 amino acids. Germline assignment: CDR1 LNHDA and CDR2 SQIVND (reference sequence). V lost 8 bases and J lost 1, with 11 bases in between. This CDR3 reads CASSDSPNTEAFF. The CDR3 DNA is TGTGCCAGTTCGGACAGCCCGAACACTGAAGCTTTCTTT.